The clone carrying this TCR beta chain was found a few times. The antigen is unknown. The PCR was carried out with 60 Vbeta primers and 13 Jbeta primers. Method: immunoSEQ multiplex PCR; TCRdb's copy keeps in-frame clones and lacks some. The sample carries 130,000 or so clones, roughly 74% recorded once. These data originate in a study of cytomegalovirus exposure and HLA in healthy donors. Study-level findings and limits: Later analysis suggested most CMV-associated TCR beta chains were HLA-restricted. Data from an earlier analysis indicated that most TCR beta V segments were productive either about 87% or about 30% of the time.

CDR3 size: 16 residues. Germline V gene data show CDR1 as SGHAT and CDR2 as FQNNGV. The V and J ends lost 5 bases and 2 bases respectively, with 18 bases between them. The receptor comes from a man aged 35 to 55 in good health and CMV-seronegative. This chain links TRBV11-2 with TRBJ1-1; no clear D. Sequencing was carried out using PBMCs. CDR3 region: CASSPPGSLYNTEAFF. CDR3 nucleotides: TGTGCCAGCAGCCCCCCGGGGAGCCTCTATAACACTGAAGCTTTCTTT.